Described below is a single T cell receptor beta chain sequence and its context. Its antigen is unidentified. The CDR3 loop spans 17 amino acids. The germline V gene has CDR1 SGHVS and CDR2 FQNEAQ. Trimming shortened V by 5 bases and J by 6 bases, and 23 bases separated the two germline ends. Data came from immunoSEQ multiplex PCR; TCRdb stores just in-frame clones and leaves some out. The table lists approximately 44,000 clones, around 80% of them singletons. The data stem from a study of OX40 agonist ivuxolimab in advanced cancers. General study results and limits: There was clonal expansion of CD4+ and CD8+ blood T cells by week 6 at 0.1 to 3.0 mg/kg.

This receptor was obtained from an adult with an advanced solid tumor such as melanoma, head and neck, liver or kidney cancer. This chain joins TRBV7-8 and TRBJ2-1; no clear D gene. The input for sequencing was CD4+ or CD8+ T cells sorted from blood, taken in a trial of the OX40 agonist ivuxolimab. The CDR3 here is CASSLTRQQRTINEQFF. CDR3 nucleotide sequence: TGTGCCAGCAGCCTCACTCGGCAACAGAGGACGATCAATGAGCAGTTCTTC. Using reference TRBV7-8 and TRBJ2-1 for the parts outside the CDR3, the full variable domain is GAGVSQSPRYKVAKRGQDVALRCDPISGHVSLFWYQQALGQGPEFLTYFQNEAQLDKSGLPSDRFFAERPEGSVSTLKIQRTQQEDSAVYLCASSLTRQQRTINEQFFGPGTRLTVL.